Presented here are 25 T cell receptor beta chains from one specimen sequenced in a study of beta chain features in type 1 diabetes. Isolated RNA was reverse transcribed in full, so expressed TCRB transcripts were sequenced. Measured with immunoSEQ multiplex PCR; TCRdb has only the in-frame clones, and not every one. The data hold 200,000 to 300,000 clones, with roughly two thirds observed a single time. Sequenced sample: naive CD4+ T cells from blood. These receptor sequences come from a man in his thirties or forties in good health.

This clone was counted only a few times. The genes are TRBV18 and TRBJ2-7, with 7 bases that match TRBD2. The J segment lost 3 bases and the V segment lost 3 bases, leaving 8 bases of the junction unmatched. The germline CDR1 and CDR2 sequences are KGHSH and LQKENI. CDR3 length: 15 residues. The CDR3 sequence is CASSPTTSAYYEQYF. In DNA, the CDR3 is TGTGCCAGCTCACCGACCACTAGCGCGTACTACGAGCAGTACTTC.

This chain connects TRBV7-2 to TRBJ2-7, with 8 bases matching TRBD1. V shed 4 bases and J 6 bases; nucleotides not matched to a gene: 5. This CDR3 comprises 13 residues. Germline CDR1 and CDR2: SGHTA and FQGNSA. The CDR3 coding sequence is TGTGCCAGCAGCTCGGACAGGGTTGCCGAGCAGTACTTC. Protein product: CASSSDRVAEQYF.

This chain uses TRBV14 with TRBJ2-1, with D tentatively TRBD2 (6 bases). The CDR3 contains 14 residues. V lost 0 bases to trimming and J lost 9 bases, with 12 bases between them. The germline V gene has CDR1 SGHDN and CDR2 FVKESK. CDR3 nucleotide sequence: TGTGCCAGCAGCCAAGACGTTTGGGGAGGTGAGCAGTTCTTC. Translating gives CASSQDVWGGEQFF.

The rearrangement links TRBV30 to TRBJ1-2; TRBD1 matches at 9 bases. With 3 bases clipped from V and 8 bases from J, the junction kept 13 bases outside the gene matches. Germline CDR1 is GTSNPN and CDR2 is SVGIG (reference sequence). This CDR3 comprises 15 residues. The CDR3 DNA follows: TGTGCCTGGAGCGTCCCCGGGACAGGGCTAAGAGGCTACACCTTC. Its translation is CAWSVPGTGLRGYTF.

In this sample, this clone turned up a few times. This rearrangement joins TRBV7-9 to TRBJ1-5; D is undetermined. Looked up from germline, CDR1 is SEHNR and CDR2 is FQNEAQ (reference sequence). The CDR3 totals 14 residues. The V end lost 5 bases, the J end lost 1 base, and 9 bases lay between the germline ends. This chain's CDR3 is CASSLDGSNQPQHF. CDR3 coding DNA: TGTGCCAGCAGCCTGGACGGAAGCAATCAGCCCCAGCATTTT. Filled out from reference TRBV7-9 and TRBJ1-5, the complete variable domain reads DTGVSQNPRHKITKRGQNVTFRCDPISEHNRLYWYRQTLGQGPEFLTYFQNEAQLEKSRLLSDRFSAERPKGSFSTLEIQRTEQGDSAMYLCASSLDGSNQPQHFGDGTRLSIL.

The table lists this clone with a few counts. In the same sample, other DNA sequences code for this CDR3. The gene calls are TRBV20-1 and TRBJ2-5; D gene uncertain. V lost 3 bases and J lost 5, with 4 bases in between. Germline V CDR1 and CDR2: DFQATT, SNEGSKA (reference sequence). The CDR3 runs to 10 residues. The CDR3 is CSASGETQYF. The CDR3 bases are TGCAGTGCTAGCGGGGAGACCCAGTACTTC.

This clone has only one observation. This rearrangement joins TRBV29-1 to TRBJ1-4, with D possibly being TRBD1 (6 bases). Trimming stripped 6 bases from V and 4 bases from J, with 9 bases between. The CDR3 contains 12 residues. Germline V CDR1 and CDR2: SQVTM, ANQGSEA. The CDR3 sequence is CSVKDSNEKLFF. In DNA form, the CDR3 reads TGCAGCGTGAAGGACAGTAATGAAAAACTGTTTTTT.

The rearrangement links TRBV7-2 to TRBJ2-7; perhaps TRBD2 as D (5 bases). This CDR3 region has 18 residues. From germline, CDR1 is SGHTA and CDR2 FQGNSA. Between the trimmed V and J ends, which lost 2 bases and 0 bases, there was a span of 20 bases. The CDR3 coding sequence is TGTGCCAGCAGCTTATCTTCTTCGGCAGCGGACCTCTCCTACGAGCAGTACTTC. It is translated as CASSLSSSAADLSYEQYF. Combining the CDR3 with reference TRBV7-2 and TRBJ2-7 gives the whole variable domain GAGVSQSPSNKVTEKGKDVELRCDPISGHTALYWYRQSLGQGLEFLIYFQGNSAPDKSGLPSDRFSAERTGGSVSTLTIQRTQQEDSAVYLCASSLSSSAADLSYEQYFGPGTRLTVT.

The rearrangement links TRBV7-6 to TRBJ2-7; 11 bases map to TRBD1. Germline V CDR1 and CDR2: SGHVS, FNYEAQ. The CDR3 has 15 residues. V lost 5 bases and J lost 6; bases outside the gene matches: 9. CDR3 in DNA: TGTGCCAGCAGCCTGGGACAGGGGGAATTCACCGAGCAGTACTTC. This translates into CASSLGQGEFTEQYF.

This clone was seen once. The CDR3 DNA sequence: TGTGCCAGCAGCCCTAGACCCGGGGGCTACGAGCAGTACTTC. Its translation is CASSPRPGGYEQYF. The chain joins TRBV7-2 to TRBJ2-7, with TRBD2 as a possible D gene (6 bases). CDR1 SGHTA and CDR2 FQGNSA come from the germline V gene. The CDR3 is 14 amino acids. The V end lost 5 bases, the J end lost 3 bases, and 14 bases lay between the germline ends.

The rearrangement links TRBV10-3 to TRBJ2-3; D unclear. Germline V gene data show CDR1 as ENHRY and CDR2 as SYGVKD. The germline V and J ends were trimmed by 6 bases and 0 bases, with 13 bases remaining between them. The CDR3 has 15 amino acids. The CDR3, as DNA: TGTGCCATCAGCGTTACCAAAGCTAGCACAGATACGCAGTATTTT. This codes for CAISVTKASTDTQYF.

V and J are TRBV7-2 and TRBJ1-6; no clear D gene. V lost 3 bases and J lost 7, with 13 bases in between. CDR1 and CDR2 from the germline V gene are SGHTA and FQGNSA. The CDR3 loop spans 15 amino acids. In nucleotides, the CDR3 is TGTGCCAGCAGCTTGCCCGGGTCTAAAAATTCACCCCTCCACTTT. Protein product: CASSLPGSKNSPLHF.

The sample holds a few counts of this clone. The CDR3 sequence: CASSRTSYEQYF. The CDR3 DNA reads as TGTGCCAGCAGTCGGACTAGCTACGAGCAGTACTTC. The gene calls are TRBV6-5 and TRBJ2-7, with 7 bases matching TRBD2. The junction had 1 base not matched to a gene; V was cut back by 5 bases and J by 3 bases. This CDR3 has 12 amino acids. CDR1 and CDR2 from the germline V gene are MNHEY and SVGAGI.

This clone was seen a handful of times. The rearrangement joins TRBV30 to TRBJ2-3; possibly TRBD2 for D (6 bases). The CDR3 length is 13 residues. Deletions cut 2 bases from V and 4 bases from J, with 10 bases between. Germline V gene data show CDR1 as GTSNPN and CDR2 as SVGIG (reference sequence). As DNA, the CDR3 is TGTGCCTGGAGTTGGAGGGTCGCAGATACGCAGTATTTT. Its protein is CAWSWRVADTQYF.

Here the CDR3 reads CGARGRDTEAFF. The CDR3 DNA follows: TGCGGGGCCAGAGGGAGGGACACTGAAGCTTTCTTT. This rearrangement joins TRBV29-1 to TRBJ1-1; D perhaps matches TRBD1 (5 bases). The CDR3 consists of 12 residues. CDR1 and CDR2 (germline): SQVTM, ANQGSEA.

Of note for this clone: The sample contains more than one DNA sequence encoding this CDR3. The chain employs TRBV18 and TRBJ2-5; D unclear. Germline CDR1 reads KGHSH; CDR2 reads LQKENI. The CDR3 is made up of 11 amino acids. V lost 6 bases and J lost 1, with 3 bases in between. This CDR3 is CASSRQETQYF. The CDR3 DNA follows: TGTGCCAGCTCGCGCCAAGAGACCCAGTACTTC.

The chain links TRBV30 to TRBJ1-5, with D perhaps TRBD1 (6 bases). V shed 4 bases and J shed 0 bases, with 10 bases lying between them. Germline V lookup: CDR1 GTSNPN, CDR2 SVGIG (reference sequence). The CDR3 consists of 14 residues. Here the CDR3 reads CAWTGTYSNQPQHF. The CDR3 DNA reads TGTGCCTGGACCGGGACATATAGCAATCAGCCCCAGCATTTT.

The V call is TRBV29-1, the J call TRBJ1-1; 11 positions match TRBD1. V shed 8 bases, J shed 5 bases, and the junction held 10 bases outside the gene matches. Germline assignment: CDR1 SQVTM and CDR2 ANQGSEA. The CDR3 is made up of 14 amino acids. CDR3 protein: CSTRGTGGWTEAFF. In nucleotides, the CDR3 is TGCAGCACAAGAGGGACAGGGGGTTGGACTGAAGCTTTCTTT.

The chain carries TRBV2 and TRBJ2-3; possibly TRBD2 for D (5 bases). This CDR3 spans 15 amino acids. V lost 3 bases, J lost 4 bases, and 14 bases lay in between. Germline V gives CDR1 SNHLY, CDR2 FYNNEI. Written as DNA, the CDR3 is TGTGCCAGCAGTGATGGCGTTTTGAGGGCAGATACGCAGTATTTT. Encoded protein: CASSDGVLRADTQYF.

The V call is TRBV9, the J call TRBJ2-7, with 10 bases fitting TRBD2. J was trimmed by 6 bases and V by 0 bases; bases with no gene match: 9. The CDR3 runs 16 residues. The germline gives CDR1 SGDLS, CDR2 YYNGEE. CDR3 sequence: CASSVDPSGGASEQYF. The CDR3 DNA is TGTGCCAGCAGCGTAGACCCCAGCGGGGGGGCAAGCGAGCAGTACTTC.

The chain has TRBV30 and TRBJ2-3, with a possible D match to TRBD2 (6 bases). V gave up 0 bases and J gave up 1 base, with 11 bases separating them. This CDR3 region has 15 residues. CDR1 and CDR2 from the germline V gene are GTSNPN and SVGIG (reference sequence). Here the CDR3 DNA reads TGTGCCTGGAGTGTAGAGTGGAGGGGCACAGATACGCAGTATTTT. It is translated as CAWSVEWRGTDTQYF. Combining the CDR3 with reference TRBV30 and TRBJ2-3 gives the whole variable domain SQTIHQWPATLVQPVGSPLSLECTVEGTSNPNLYWYRQAAGRGLQLLFYSVGIGQISSEVPQNLSASRPQDRQFILSSKKLLLSDSGFYLCAWSVEWRGTDTQYFGPGTRLTVL.

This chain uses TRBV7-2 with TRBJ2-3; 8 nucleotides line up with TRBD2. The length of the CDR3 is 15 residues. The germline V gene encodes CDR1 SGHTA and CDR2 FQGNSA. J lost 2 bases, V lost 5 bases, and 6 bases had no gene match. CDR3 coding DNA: TGTGCCAGCAGCACGGGACTAGGAAACACAGATACGCAGTATTTT. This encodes CASSTGLGNTDTQYF. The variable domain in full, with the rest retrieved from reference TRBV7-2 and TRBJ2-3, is GAGVSQSPSNKVTEKGKDVELRCDPISGHTALYWYRQSLGQGLEFLIYFQGNSAPDKSGLPSDRFSAERTGGSVSTLTIQRTQQEDSAVYLCASSTGLGNTDTQYFGPGTRLTVL.

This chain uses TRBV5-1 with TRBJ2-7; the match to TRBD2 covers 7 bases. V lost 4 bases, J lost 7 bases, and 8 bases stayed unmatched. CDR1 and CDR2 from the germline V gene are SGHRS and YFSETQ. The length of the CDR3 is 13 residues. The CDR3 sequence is CASSISSGGEQYF. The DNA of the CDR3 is TGCGCCAGCAGCATTTCTAGCGGAGGGGAGCAGTACTTC.

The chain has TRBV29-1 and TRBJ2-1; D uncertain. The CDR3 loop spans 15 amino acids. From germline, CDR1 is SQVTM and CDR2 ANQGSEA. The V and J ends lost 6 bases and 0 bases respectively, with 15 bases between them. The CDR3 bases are TGCAGCGTCCGAATTCGGATAGCCTCCTACAATGAGCAGTTCTTC. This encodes CSVRIRIASYNEQFF.

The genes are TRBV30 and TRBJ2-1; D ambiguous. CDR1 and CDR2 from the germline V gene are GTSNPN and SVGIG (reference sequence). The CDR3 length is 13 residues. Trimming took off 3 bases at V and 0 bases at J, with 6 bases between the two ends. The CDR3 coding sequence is TGTGCCTGGAGGGTTAGCTCCTACAATGAGCAGTTCTTC. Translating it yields CAWRVSSYNEQFF. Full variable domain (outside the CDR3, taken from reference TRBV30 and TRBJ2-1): SQTIHQWPATLVQPVGSPLSLECTVEGTSNPNLYWYRQAAGRGLQLLFYSVGIGQISSEVPQNLSASRPQDRQFILSSKKLLLSDSGFYLCAWRVSSYNEQFFGPGTRLTVL.